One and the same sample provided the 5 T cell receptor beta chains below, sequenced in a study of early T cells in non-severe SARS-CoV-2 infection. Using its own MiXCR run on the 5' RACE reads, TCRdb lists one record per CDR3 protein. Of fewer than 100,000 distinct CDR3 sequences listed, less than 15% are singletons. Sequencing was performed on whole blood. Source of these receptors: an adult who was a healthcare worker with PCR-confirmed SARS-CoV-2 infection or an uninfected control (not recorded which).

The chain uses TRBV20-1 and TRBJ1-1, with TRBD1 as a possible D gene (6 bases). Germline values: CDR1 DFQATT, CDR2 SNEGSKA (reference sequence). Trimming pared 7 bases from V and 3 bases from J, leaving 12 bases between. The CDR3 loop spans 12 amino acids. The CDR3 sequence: CSGRGVDTEAFF. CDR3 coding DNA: TGCAGTGGCAGGGGAGTCGACACTGAAGCTTTCTTT.

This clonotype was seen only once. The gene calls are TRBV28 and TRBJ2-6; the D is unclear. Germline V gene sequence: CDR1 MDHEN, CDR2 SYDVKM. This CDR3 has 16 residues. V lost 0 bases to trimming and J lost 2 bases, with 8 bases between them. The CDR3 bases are TGTGCCAGCAGTTTATGGCTGGTCGCTGGGGCCAACGTCCTGACTTTC. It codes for CASSLWLVAGANVLTF.

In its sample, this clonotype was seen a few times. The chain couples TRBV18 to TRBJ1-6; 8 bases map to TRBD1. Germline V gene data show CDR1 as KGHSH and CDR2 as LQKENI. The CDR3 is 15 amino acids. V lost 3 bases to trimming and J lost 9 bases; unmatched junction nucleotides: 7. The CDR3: CASSPIDRGGSPLHF. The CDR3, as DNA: TGTGCCAGCTCACCGATCGACAGGGGTGGTTCACCCCTCCACTTT.

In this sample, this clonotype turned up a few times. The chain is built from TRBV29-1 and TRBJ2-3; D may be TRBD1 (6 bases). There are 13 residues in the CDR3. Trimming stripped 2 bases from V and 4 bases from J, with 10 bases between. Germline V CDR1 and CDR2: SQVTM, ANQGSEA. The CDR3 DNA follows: TGCAGCGTTGAACCTGGGGGCGCAGATACGCAGTATTTT. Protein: CSVEPGGADTQYF.

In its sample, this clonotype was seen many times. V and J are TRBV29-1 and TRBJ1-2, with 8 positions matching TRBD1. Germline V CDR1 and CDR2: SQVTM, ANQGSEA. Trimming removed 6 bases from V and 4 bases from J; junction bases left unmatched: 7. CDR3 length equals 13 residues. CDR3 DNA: TGCAGCGTAAGGACAGGGAGGGTCTATGGCTACACCTTC. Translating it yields CSVRTGRVYGYTF.